This is a list of T cell receptor beta chains from one sample in a study of CD8+CD57+ T cells in acquired aplastic anemia. In TCRdb, the reads were re-called with MiXCR into one record per CDR3 protein. This sample has roughly 220,000 distinct CDR3 sequences; roughly 60% occur once, and the top ten carry about 60%. What was sequenced was sorted CD4+, CD8+, or CD8+CD57+ T cells (not recorded which) from PBMCs. The receptors come from a human donor with aplastic anemia. Each CDR3 is given with its conserved first and last residue. D genes are given only for firm matches. Rows may omit the clone size; those that give it use once, few, many or a size class.

v_gene	abundance	j_gene	d_gene	CDR3aa	CDR3nt
TRBV24-1	.	TRBJ1-5	.	CATSEAGEGQPQHF	TGTGCCACCAGTGAGGCAGGGGAGGGTCAGCCCCAGCATTTT
TRBV25-1	.	TRBJ2-3	.	CASSDAGFRQYF	TGTGCCAGCAGTGACGCGGGGTTTAGGCAGTATTTT
TRBV15	few	TRBJ2-5	TRBD2	CATSRSGGEETQYF	TGTGCCACCAGCAGATCCGGGGGGGAGGAGACCCAGTACTTC
TRBV9	.	TRBJ1-3	.	CASSEQTRDGDTIYF	TGTGCCAGCAGCGAGCAGACCCGGGACGGGGACACCATATATTTT
TRBV5-1	.	TRBJ2-7	.	CASSGSVSSYEQYF	TGCGCCAGCAGCGGAAGCGTCAGCTCCTACGAGCAGTACTTC
TRBV10-3	.	TRBJ2-1	.	CAISGDVRLNEQFF	TGTGCCATCAGTGGAGACGTGCGGCTCAATGAGCAGTTCTTC
TRBV5-1	.	TRBJ2-1	.	CASSLGGRGNEQFF	TGCGCCAGCAGCTTGGGGGGGCGAGGCAATGAGCAGTTCTTC
TRBV5-8	few	TRBJ2-5	.	CASVRDGVQRDQETQYF	TGTGCCAGCGTCCGGGATGGAGTACAGAGGGACCAAGAGACCCAGTACTTC
TRBV11-2	many	TRBJ2-7	.	CASSLAGRGRSEQYF	TGTGCCAGCAGCTTAGCGGGCAGGGGTAGGTCCGAGCAGTACTTC
TRBV28	.	TRBJ2-1	.	CASSLDPYNEQFF	TGTGCCAGCAGTTTGGATCCTTACAATGAGCAGTTCTTC
TRBV10-3	.	TRBJ1-1	.	CAISDRANTEAFF	TGTGCCATCAGTGACAGGGCGAACACTGAAGCTTTCTTT
TRBV19	.	TRBJ1-5	.	CASRTAGSNQPQHF	TGTGCCAGTAGGACCGCGGGGAGCAATCAGCCCCAGCATTTT
TRBV15	.	TRBJ1-5	.	CATSSGRDQPQHF	TGTGCCACCAGCTCCGGAAGGGATCAGCCCCAGCATTTT
TRBV12-3/TRBV12-4	.	TRBJ1-3	.	CASSLTNTIYF	TGTGCCAGCAGTTTAACGAACACCATATATTTT
TRBV7-9	few	TRBJ2-7	.	CASGEGYEQYF	TGTGCCAGCGGAGAGGGCTACGAGCAGTACTTC
TRBV15	.	TRBJ2-5	.	CATSSLALEETQYF	TGTGCCACCAGCAGCTTAGCGCTCGAGGAGACCCAGTACTTC
TRBV11-3	.	TRBJ2-7	TRBD1	CASSPPDRAEQYF	TGTGCCAGCAGCCCACCGGACAGGGCCGAGCAGTACTTC
TRBV9	.	TRBJ2-5	TRBD2	CAGSAAGTSAETQYF	TGTGCCGGCAGCGCCGCCGGGACTAGTGCCGAGACCCAGTACTTC
TRBV5-4	.	TRBJ2-7	.	CASSLTTPYEQYF	TGTGCCAGCAGCCTGACGACCCCCTACGAGCAGTACTTC
TRBV20-1	few	TRBJ2-3	.	CSAHNTDTQYF	TGCAGTGCTCATAACACAGATACGCAGTATTTT
TRBV24-1	many	TRBJ1-2	.	CATSDLGLDYGYTF	TGTGCCACCAGTGATTTAGGCCTAGACTATGGCTACACCTTC
TRBV6-6	.	TRBJ2-7	.	CASSPGAPTYEQYF	TGTGCCAGCAGCCCCGGGGCCCCGACCTACGAGCAGTACTTC
TRBV2	.	TRBJ2-7	TRBD1	CASHGTASYEQYF	TGTGCCAGCCACGGGACAGCAAGTTACGAGCAGTACTTC